This TCR beta chain appears in the sequencing data of a study of CD8 T cells in Susac syndrome. CDR1 and CDR2 from the germline V gene are DFQATT and SNEGSKA (reference sequence). V dropped 5 bases and J dropped 8 bases, with 15 bases sitting between them. The CDR3 length is 12 residues. An amount of RNA that ranged from about 0.45 to 1 ug was reverse transcribed with random hexamers. Each CDR3 protein is one row after TCRdb ran MiXCR on the immunoSEQ multiplex PCR reads. The data show over 150,000 distinct CDR3 sequences, approximately 93% seen once. The sample taken for sequencing was CD4+ T cells from PBMCs. The chain links TRBV20-1 to TRBJ1-2; D perhaps matches TRBD1 (5 bases). This receptor was taken from a human donor with multiple sclerosis. The chain's CDR3 is CSAQGVTKGYTF. CDR3 sequence (DNA): TGCAGTGCTCAAGGGGTGACTAAGGGCTACACCTTC.